This T cell receptor beta chain appears in the sequencing data of a study of T cell responses to AZD1222 COVID-19 vaccine. As concerns this clone: Its cognate antigen is unknown.

The study's findings and limits: Reportedly, nearly half of unique spike TCRs recognized epitopes outside B.1.351/B.1.1.7 mutations. Rises in breadth and depth of Spike-specific TCRs came after two AZD1222 doses.

V lost 6 bases and J lost 2, with 13 bases in between. Germline-derived CDR1 and CDR2 are SNHLY and FYNNEI. The CDR3 loop spans 14 amino acids. Repertoires were generated with immunoSEQ multiplex PCR, while TCRdb's copy carries only in-frame clones and drops some. The sample shows around 120,000 clones, 70% to 90% of them seen only once. This chain uses TRBV2 with TRBJ1-2, with a tentative D call TRBD1 (5 bases). The receptor comes from an adult in good health. Specimen: peripheral blood, collected on day 0 of AZD1222 vaccination. CDR3 protein: CASRLSGTNYGYTF. The CDR3 nucleotides are TGTGCCAGCAGGCTCAGTGGGACCAACTATGGCTACACCTTC.